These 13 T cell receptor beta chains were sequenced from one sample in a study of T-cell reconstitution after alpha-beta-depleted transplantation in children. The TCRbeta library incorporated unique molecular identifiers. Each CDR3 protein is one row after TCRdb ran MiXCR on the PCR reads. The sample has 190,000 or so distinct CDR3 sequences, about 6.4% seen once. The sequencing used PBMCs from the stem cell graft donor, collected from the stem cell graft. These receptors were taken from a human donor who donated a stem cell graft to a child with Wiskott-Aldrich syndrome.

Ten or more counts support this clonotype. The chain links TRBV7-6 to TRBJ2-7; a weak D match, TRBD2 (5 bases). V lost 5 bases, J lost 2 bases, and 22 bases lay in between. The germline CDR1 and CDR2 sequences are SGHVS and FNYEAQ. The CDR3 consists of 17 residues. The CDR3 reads CASSQALEDSLTYEQYF. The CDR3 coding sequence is TGTGCCAGCAGCCAGGCGTTAGAGGACTCCCTGACCTACGAGCAGTACTTC.

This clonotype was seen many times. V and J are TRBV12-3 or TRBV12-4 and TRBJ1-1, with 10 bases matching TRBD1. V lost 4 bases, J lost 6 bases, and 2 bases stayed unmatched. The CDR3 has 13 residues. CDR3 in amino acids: CASSYGQGAEAFF. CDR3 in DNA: TGTGCCAGCAGTTACGGACAGGGGGCTGAAGCTTTCTTT.

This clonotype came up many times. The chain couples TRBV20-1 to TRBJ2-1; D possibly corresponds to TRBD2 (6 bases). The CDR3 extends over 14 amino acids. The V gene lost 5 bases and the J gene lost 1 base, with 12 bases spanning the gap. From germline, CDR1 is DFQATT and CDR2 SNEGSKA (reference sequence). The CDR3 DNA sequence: TGCAGTGCTGCCCGGGACTTTTCCTACAATGAGCAGTTCTTC. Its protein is CSAARDFSYNEQFF.

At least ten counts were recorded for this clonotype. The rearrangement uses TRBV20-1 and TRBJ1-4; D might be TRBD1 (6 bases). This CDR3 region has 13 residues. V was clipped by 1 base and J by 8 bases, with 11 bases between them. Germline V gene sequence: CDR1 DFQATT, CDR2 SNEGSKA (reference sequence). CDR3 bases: TGCAGTGCTAGAGGGCAGGGGAAGGAAAAACTGTTTTTT. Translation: CSARGQGKEKLFF.

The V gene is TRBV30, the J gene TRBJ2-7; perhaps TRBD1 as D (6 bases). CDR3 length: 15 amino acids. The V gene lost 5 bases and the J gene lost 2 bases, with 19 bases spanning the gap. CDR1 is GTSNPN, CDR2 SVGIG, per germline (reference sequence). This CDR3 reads CAWVNRQGRPYEQYF. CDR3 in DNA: TGTGCCTGGGTCAACCGGCAGGGGCGACCCTACGAGCAGTACTTC.

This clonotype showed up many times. The CDR3 DNA reads TGTGCCAGCAGCCACGGAGGGGCCAACTCCTACAATGAGCAGTTCTTC. It is translated as CASSHGGANSYNEQFF. This chain joins TRBV6-1 and TRBJ2-1; TRBD2 is a possible D gene (6 bases). The CDR3 runs 16 residues. The V end lost 6 bases, the J end lost 0 bases, and 15 bases lay between the germline ends. Germline CDR1 is MNHNS and CDR2 is SASEGT.

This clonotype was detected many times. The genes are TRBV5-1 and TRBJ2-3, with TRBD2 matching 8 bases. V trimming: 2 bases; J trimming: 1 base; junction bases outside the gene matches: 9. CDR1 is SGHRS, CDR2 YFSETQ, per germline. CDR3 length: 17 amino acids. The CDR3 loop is CASSFPGTSTRTDTQYF. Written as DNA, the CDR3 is TGCGCCAGCAGCTTTCCCGGGACTAGTACCCGCACAGATACGCAGTATTTT.

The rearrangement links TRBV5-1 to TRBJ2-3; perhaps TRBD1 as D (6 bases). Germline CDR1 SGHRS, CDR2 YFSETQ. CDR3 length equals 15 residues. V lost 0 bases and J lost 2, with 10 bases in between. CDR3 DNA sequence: TGCGCCAGCAGCTTGGACCACAGGGACACAGATACGCAGTATTTT. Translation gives CASSLDHRDTDTQYF.

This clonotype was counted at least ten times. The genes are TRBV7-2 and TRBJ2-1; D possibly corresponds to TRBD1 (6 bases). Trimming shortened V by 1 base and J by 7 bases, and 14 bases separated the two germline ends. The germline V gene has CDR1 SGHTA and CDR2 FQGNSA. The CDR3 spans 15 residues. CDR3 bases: TGTGCCAGCAGCTTAGACAGGGCCTTTGGGAATGAGCAGTTCTTC. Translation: CASSLDRAFGNEQFF.

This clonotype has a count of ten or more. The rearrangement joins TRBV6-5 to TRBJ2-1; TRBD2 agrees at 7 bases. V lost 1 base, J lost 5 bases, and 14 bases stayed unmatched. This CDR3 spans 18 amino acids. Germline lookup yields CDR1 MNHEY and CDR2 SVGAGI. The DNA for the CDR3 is TGTGCCAGCAGTTACTATGGCGGGGGATACGAAACTAACAATGAGCAGTTCTTC. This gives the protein CASSYYGGGYETNNEQFF.

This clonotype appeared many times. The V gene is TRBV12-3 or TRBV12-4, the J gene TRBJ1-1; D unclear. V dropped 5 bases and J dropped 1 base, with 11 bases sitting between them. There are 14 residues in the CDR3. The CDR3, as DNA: TGTGCCAGCAGTCCCGACACCTCGAACACTGAAGCTTTCTTT. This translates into CASSPDTSNTEAFF.

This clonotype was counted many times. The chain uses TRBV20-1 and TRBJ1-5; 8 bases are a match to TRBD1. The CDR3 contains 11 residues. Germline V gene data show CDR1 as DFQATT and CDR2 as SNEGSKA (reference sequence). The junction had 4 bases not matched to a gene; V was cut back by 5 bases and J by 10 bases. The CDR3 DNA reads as TGCAGTGCTCGGACAGGGATACCCCAGCATTTT. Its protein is CSARTGIPQHF.

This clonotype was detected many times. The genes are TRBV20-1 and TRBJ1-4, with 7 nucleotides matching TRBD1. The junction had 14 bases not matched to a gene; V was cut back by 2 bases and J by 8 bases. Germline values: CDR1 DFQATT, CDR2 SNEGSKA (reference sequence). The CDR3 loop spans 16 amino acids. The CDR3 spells CSARPWGRTGDEKLFF. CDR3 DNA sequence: TGCAGTGCTAGACCGTGGGGACGAACAGGGGACGAAAAACTGTTTTTT.